Sequencing of this T cell receptor (beta chain) was carried out in a study of regulatory T cells in long-lasting Graves disease. Germline assignment: CDR1 LGHNT and CDR2 FRNRAP. The CDR3 totals 13 residues. Time point in this sample: newly diagnosed GD, antithyroid drugs for less than 3 months. From PBMCs, RNA was extracted and then used to make the TCR library. The TCR beta library used iRepertoire HTBI primers with Arm-PCR amplification of CDR3. TCRdb reprocessed the multiplex PCR reads via MiXCR and lists one record per CDR3 protein. The sample includes roughly 380,000 distinct CDR3 sequences, less than 20% of them seen just once. In the case of this clonotype: Since a much larger clone is just one base distant, this may be a read error.

The starting material was peripheral blood mononuclear cells (PBMCs), obtained at new diagnosis, from a patient treated with antithyroid drugs. The V and J genes are TRBV12-5 and TRBJ1-3, with D unclear. This receptor was obtained from a female donor with Graves disease. The CDR3 region is CASLWGAGSTIYF. The CDR3, as DNA: TGTGCTAGCCTCTGGGGTGCTGGAAGCACCATATATTTT. The full variable domain, in which reference TRBV12-5 and TRBJ1-3 provide the parts outside the CDR3, is DARVTQTPRHKVTEMGQEVTMRCQPILGHNTVFWYRQTMMQGLELLAYFRNRAPLDDSGMPKDRFSAEMPDATLATLKIQPSEPRDSAVYFCASLWGAGSTIYFGEGSWLTVV.